This entry lists 21 T cell receptor beta chains sequenced from one sample in a study of shared clonotypes between healthy human individuals. The table came from immunoSEQ multiplex PCR; TCRdb's copy has only in-frame clones and leaves some out. The data contain over a million clones, roughly 80% of them singletons. Sample: memory CD4+ T cells sorted from blood. As for subset: CD45RA-negative fraction. Receptor source: a man younger than 30 in good health.

The chain has TRBV29-1 and TRBJ1-1; 7 nucleotides agree with TRBD1. Germline CDR1 and CDR2: SQVTM and ANQGSEA. The CDR3 is 12 amino acids. V was clipped by 7 bases and J by 5 bases; unmatched bases: 7. The CDR3 loop is CSAHQGGTEAFF. For the CDR3, the DNA is TGCAGCGCCCATCAGGGGGGGACTGAAGCTTTCTTT.

This clone came up a few times. The V gene is TRBV5-1, the J gene TRBJ1-3; TRBD1 matches at 7 bases. J was trimmed by 4 bases and V by 4 bases; bases with no gene match: 5. The CDR3 has 14 residues. The V gene's germline CDR1 is SGHRS and CDR2 YFSETQ. The CDR3 nucleotides are TGCGCCAGCAGCCCTGGGACAGACGGAAACACCATATATTTT. Protein sequence: CASSPGTDGNTIYF. The variable domain in full, completed from reference TRBV5-1 and TRBJ1-3, reads KAGVTQTPRYLIKTRGQQVTLSCSPISGHRSVSWYQQTPGQGLQFLFEYFSETQRNKGNFPGRFSGRQFSNSRSEMNVSTLELGDSALYLCASSPGTDGNTIYFGEGSWLTVV.

The chain couples TRBV29-1 to TRBJ2-3; 7 bases match TRBD2. Germline lookup yields CDR1 SQVTM and CDR2 ANQGSEA. The trim removed 4 bases at V and 0 bases at J, leaving 7 bases unmatched. The CDR3 spans 15 residues. The CDR3 here is CSVVYPGGSTDTQYF. The CDR3 nucleotides are TGCAGCGTTGTCTACCCGGGGGGTAGCACAGATACGCAGTATTTT.

The rearrangement joins TRBV5-6 to TRBJ2-7; D is unresolved. V was trimmed by 0 bases and J by 4 bases, leaving 8 bases between them. The CDR3 consists of 13 residues. Germline assignment: CDR1 SGHDT and CDR2 YYEEEE. CDR3 sequence (DNA): TGTGCCAGCAGCTTGGTTCTTACTTACGAGCAGTACTTC. The encoded protein is CASSLVLTYEQYF.

This clone has just one count. The V call is TRBV11-2, the J call TRBJ1-6; perhaps TRBD1 as D (5 bases). The CDR3 loop spans 15 amino acids. The germline V and J ends were trimmed by 7 bases and 7 bases, with 17 bases remaining between them. The germline V gene has CDR1 SGHAT and CDR2 FQNNGV. This chain's CDR3 is CASTNTGTRNSPLHF. In nucleotides, the CDR3 is TGTGCCAGCACCAACACCGGGACTCGGAATTCACCCCTCCACTTT.

The rearrangement uses TRBV19 and TRBJ1-4, with D possibly TRBD1 on 6 matching bases. V was shortened by 7 bases and J by 0 bases, with 12 bases between the two germline ends. The germline V gene has CDR1 LNHDA and CDR2 SQIVND (reference sequence). The CDR3 runs 15 residues. As DNA, the CDR3 is TGTGCCAGTAAAATGAAGGGGGCAACTAATGAAAAACTGTTTTTT. Translating it yields CASKMKGATNEKLFF.

This sequence joins TRBV28 and TRBJ2-3; possible D gene TRBD2, 7 bases. Germline V CDR1 and CDR2: MDHEN, SYDVKM. The CDR3 length is 15 residues. The germline V and J ends were trimmed by 5 bases and 3 bases, with 15 bases remaining between them. The CDR3 spells CASSLGGARTDTQYF. Written as DNA, the CDR3 is TGTGCCAGCAGTCTTGGGGGGGCGCGGACAGATACGCAGTATTTT. The variable domain in full, completed from reference TRBV28 and TRBJ2-3, reads DVKVTQSSRYLVKRTGEKVFLECVQDMDHENMFWYRQDPGLGLRLIYFSYDVKMKEKGDIPEGYSVSREKKERFSLILESASTNQTSMYLCASSLGGARTDTQYFGPGTRLTVL.

This clone has just one count. The chain is built from TRBV19 and TRBJ1-2; D might be TRBD1 (5 bases). Trimming left V 7 bases short and J 2 bases short, with 17 bases between. Germline CDR1 is LNHDA and CDR2 is SQIVND (reference sequence). The CDR3 loop spans 15 amino acids. The chain's CDR3 is CASTTRQSENYGYTF. DNA of the CDR3: TGTGCCAGTACTACCCGACAGTCAGAAAACTATGGCTACACCTTC.

The V gene is TRBV9, the J gene TRBJ2-5; 12 positions agree with TRBD2. CDR3 length equals 17 residues. J was trimmed by 3 bases and V by 4 bases; bases with no gene match: 10. CDR1 SGDLS and CDR2 YYNGEE come from the germline V gene. The CDR3 DNA is TGTGCCAGCAGCAAAACCCCCACTAGCGGGGGGAAAGAGACCCAGTACTTC. Translation: CASSKTPTSGGKETQYF.

V gene TRBV19 combines with J gene TRBJ2-5, with TRBD2 matching 12 bases. Germline CDR1 is LNHDA and CDR2 is SQIVND (reference sequence). Losses at the gene ends were 5 bases for V and 4 bases for J; bases not matched to a gene: 5. The CDR3 extends over 15 amino acids. The CDR3 spells CASSPLAGGGETQYF. The CDR3 nucleotides are TGTGCCAGTAGTCCCCTAGCGGGGGGGGGAGAGACCCAGTACTTC.

The gene calls are TRBV30 and TRBJ1-1; no clear D gene. The CDR3 length is 10 residues. CDR1 and CDR2 (germline): GTSNPN, SVGIG (reference sequence). V lost 1 base and J lost 5, with 2 bases in between. The CDR3 loop reads CAWSETEAFF. DNA for the CDR3: TGTGCCTGGAGTGAGACTGAAGCTTTCTTT.

This clone was seen only a few times. Other nucleotide sequences from this sample produce the same CDR3. The chain has TRBV28 and TRBJ1-1; D not certain. The CDR3 contains 13 residues. Per the germline V gene, CDR1 is MDHEN and CDR2 is SYDVKM. V gave up 8 bases and J gave up 2 bases, with 12 bases separating them. The chain's CDR3 is CASRGTSNTEAFF. In DNA form, the CDR3 reads TGTGCCAGCCGAGGAACATCCAACACTGAAGCTTTCTTT.

The chain couples TRBV7-3 to TRBJ2-1; possibly TRBD1 for D (5 bases). The CDR3 is 15 amino acids. V was pared by 8 bases and J by 2 bases, with 16 bases between. Germline values: CDR1 SGHTA, CDR2 FQGTGA. This CDR3 reads CASAVGQWAYNEQFF. The DNA of the CDR3 is TGTGCCAGCGCGGTCGGACAATGGGCCTACAATGAGCAGTTCTTC.

This chain connects TRBV4-3 to TRBJ2-7; D is possibly TRBD1 or TRBD2 (5 bases each). Between the trimmed V and J ends, which lost 0 bases and 5 bases, there was a span of 11 bases. Germline lookup yields CDR1 LGHNA and CDR2 YSLEER. This CDR3 has 14 amino acids. The DNA for the CDR3 is TGCGCCAGCAGCCAAGAACTGGGGGTCCACGAGCAGTACTTC. It yields the protein CASSQELGVHEQYF.

This chain connects TRBV28 to TRBJ1-1; D is perhaps TRBD1 (5 bases). The V and J ends lost 5 bases and 11 bases respectively, with 21 bases between them. The CDR3 runs 14 residues. Germline V gene lookup returns CDR1 MDHEN and CDR2 SYDVKM. The CDR3 DNA follows: TGTGCCAGCAGTACCCTTGGGGGAGGGGCCGGGGCTTTCTTT. Residues: CASSTLGGGAGAFF.

V usage is TRBV5-6 and J usage is TRBJ2-1; 8 nucleotides match TRBD2. After removal of 4 bases from V and 7 bases from J, the junction contained 4 bases not matched to a gene. The CDR3 is 13 residues long. CDR1 is SGHDT and CDR2 is YYEEEE in the germline V gene. This chain's CDR3 is CASSGSGANEQFF. The CDR3 DNA reads as TGTGCCAGCAGCGGTAGCGGGGCTAATGAGCAGTTCTTC.

This chain joins TRBV6-1 and TRBJ2-5, with D perhaps matching TRBD2 (5 bases). The CDR3 totals 12 residues. V dropped 5 bases and J dropped 11 bases, with 15 bases sitting between them. Germline V gene lookup returns CDR1 MNHNS and CDR2 SASEGT. CDR3 in DNA: TGTGCCAGCAGTCAAGGTAGCCCGGGGCAGTACTTC. It encodes CASSQGSPGQYF.

This clone was observed at least ten times. The rearrangement links TRBV5-5 to TRBJ1-2; D call uncertain. Trimming cost V 7 bases and J 7 bases, with 20 bases left between them. This CDR3 comprises 14 residues. Per the germline V gene, CDR1 is SGHKS and CDR2 is YYEKEE (reference sequence). The CDR3 nucleotides read TGTGCCAGCGTGCTTGGAGAGGGCGCGGGTGGCTACACCTTC. The encoded protein is CASVLGEGAGGYTF.

The CDR3 spells CASSATGGSTYEQYF. The CDR3 bases are TGCGCCAGCAGTGCTACAGGGGGTAGCACCTACGAGCAGTACTTC. This chain connects TRBV5-1 to TRBJ2-7; 8 positions agree with TRBD1. CDR3 length: 15 amino acids. J gave up 2 bases and V 5 bases, and 9 bases lay outside the gene matches. CDR1 and CDR2 (germline): SGHRS, YFSETQ.

In the case of this clone: The sample holds other DNA sequences that translate to the same CDR3. The rearrangement uses TRBV14 and TRBJ2-3, with D unclear. Trimming removed 4 bases at V and 2 bases at J, with 7 bases between. Per germline, CDR1 SGHDN and CDR2 FVKESK. The CDR3 has 13 residues. The CDR3 DNA is TGTGCCAGCAGCCTTCGACTCACAGATACGCAGTATTTT. This translates into CASSLRLTDTQYF.

The chain is built from TRBV4-3 and TRBJ1-2; TRBD1 is a possible D gene (5 bases). Germline assignment: CDR1 LGHNA and CDR2 YSLEER. Trimming cost V 4 bases and J 5 bases, with 17 bases left between them. This CDR3 is 15 amino acids long. The CDR3 bases are TGCGCCAGCAGCCGTGCAAGGGGCGGGAGTTATGGCTACACCTTC. Residues: CASSRARGGSYGYTF.